This record covers a single T cell receptor (beta chain). Its antigen is still unknown. This record belongs to a study of CXCR3-negative and CXCR3-positive naive CD8 T cells (dated by TCRdb to about 2019). Describing the broader study: In total, some 130 million TRB reads were obtained, or roughly 1.5 +/- 0.3 million reads per library. Diversity and physicochemical repertoire analyses covered roughly eleven donors pooled from two independent experiments. TRBV-TRBJ cluster analysis included naive subsets from five or six donors and memory cells from 3 donors.

Taken from cysteine to phenylalanine, the CDR3 has 15 residues. The protein alone is recorded here. From a lookup of the germline V gene, CDR1 and CDR2 are MRHNA and SNTAGT. Reads for this sample came from a NextSeq 550. The Human TCR Profiling Kit (MiLaboratory) was used to prepare UMI-labeled 5' RACE TRB cDNA libraries. cDNA synthesis used the entire amount of extracted RNA, and PCR amplification then used the entire amount of cDNA produced. Libraries were prepared in parallel with an identical number of PCR cycles. On the study's bioinformatics: With a requirement of at least two reads per UMI, MIGEC and MiXCR extracted about 48,000 +/- 9,800 unique UMI-labeled TRB cDNA molecules per library. Each library averaged about 37,000 +/- 9,700 functional in-frame TRB CDR3 nucleotide clonotypes without stop codons. After downsampling to 5000 UMI-labeled TRB molecules per sample, diversity metrics such as normalized Shannon-Wiener and Chao1 were calculated in VDJtools. For the central five CDR3 residues, VDJtools calculated physicochemical properties weighted by clonotype size, namely interaction energy, strength, volume and Kidera factor 4. Reprocessed by TCRdb, the reads give a single entry per CDR3 protein sequence, without DNA. These V and J calls derive from TCRdb rather than the authors' analysis. The sample table holds 49,000 or so distinct CDR3 sequences. The ten largest clones take up approximately 0.56% of the sample.

Summary of the overall study and its limitations: Repertoire diversity was comparably high in both naive subsets but much lower in memory CD8+ T cells. Compared with CXCR3-negative naive cells, CXCR3-positive naive cells had TRB CDR3s with higher hydrophobicity (lower Kidera factor 4), lower energy, and higher strength and volume indices. Surface CD5, linked to self-reactivity in mice, was comparable between naive subsets; TCR interaction strength was therefore also inferred from TRB CDR3 physicochemical properties. Freshly isolated PBMCs were used for most assays because CXCR3 expression went down partially after cryopreservation. Within the same donor, TRBV-TRBJ usage looked similar between naive CXCR3-negative and CXCR3-positive cells, but memory cells had distinct patterns.

Each CD8+ T cell subset was flow-sorted in triplicate, and 300,000 cells per subset were placed directly into RLT lysis buffer. To exclude memory contaminants, naive CD8+ T cells were stringently defined as CD45RO-CCR7+CD27+CD95-. Using standard density gradient centrifugation, peripheral blood mononuclear cells were isolated from buffy coats. A FACSAria III was used to flow-sort naive CD8+ T cells into CXCR3-negative and CXCR3-positive populations. Total RNA was extracted from sorted cells with an RNeasy Mini Kit. Sequencing was done on a sample of naive CXCR3+ CD8+ T cells from blood. This specimen's cell subset or site label, per the study, means: CD45RO-CCR7+CD27+CD95- naive CD8+ T cells expressing CXCR3 (TNR3+). The chain links TRBV6-4 with TRBJ2-5; TCRdb names TRBD1, which stays unverified in the absence of DNA. The clonotype comes from a human donor in good health. Some clones in this sample may be carry-over from other donors' samples. This receptor carries the CDR3 CASSVGGGDAETQYF.